What follows are 11 T cell receptor beta chains derived from one specimen sequenced in a study of regulatory T cells in long-lasting Graves disease. Building of the TCR beta libraries involved iRepertoire HTBI primers and Arm-PCR of CDR3 regions. Each CDR3 protein gets one entry after TCRdb re-called the multiplex PCR reads with MiXCR. The table records roughly 400,000 distinct CDR3 sequences, 20% of them present only once. Time point in this sample: persistent/refractory GD, antithyroid drugs over 5 years with positive TRAb. Isolated PBMC RNA provided the starting material for the TCR library. Sample: peripheral blood mononuclear cells (PBMCs), taken when the disease was refractory, from a patient treated with antithyroid drugs. These receptor sequences come from a female donor with Graves disease.

This clonotype came up many times. This rearrangement joins TRBV2 to TRBJ2-1; D gene ambiguous. CDR3 length equals 12 residues. Germline V CDR1 and CDR2: SNHLY, FYNNEI. Between the trimmed V and J ends, which lost 4 bases and 7 bases, there was a span of 8 bases. The CDR3 DNA reads TGTGCCAGCAGTGTCATAGGTAATGAGCAGTTCTTC. Amino acids: CASSVIGNEQFF.

There are many counts of this clonotype. This chain joins TRBV28 and TRBJ1-2, with a weak D call TRBD1 (5 bases). The CDR3 is 13 amino acids. The germline V gene has CDR1 MDHEN and CDR2 SYDVKM. The ends were cut back, 6 bases at V and 5 bases at J, with 13 bases in the middle. The CDR3 loop is CASRIGTAYGYTF. CDR3 sequence (DNA): TGTGCCAGCAGGATAGGGACGGCGTATGGCTACACCTTC.

Of note for this clonotype: A far larger clone is just one base off, so this is likely a read error. The chain links TRBV6-2 or TRBV6-3 to TRBJ1-2, with D possibly TRBD1 on 5 matching bases. CDR1 MNHEY and CDR2 SVGEGT come from the germline V gene. The length of the CDR3 is 12 residues. The CDR3 bases are TGTGCCAGCAGTAACAGGAACTGTGGCTACACCTTC. The encoded protein is CASSNRNCGYTF.

This clonotype was counted only a few times. V and J are TRBV5-4 and TRBJ1-1; D remains unclear. V gave up 3 bases and J gave up 10 bases, with 13 bases separating them. This CDR3 contains 12 residues. Germline V lookup: CDR1 SGHNT, CDR2 YYREEE (reference sequence). The CDR3 here is CASSSPDVGAFF. CDR3 nucleotide sequence: TGTGCCAGCAGCTCTCCTGATGTGGGAGCTTTCTTT.

In this sample, this clonotype turned up many times. This chain joins TRBV28 and TRBJ2-1; perhaps TRBD2 as D (5 bases). The CDR3 length is 12 residues. V was cut by 5 bases and J by 8 bases, with 10 bases left in between. Germline CDR1 is MDHEN and CDR2 is SYDVKM. The DNA of the CDR3 is TGTGCCAGCAGTCCCGACTATCATGAGCAGTTCTTC. Protein: CASSPDYHEQFF.

J is TRBJ1-5 and V is TRBV27; no definite D call. The CDR3 totals 14 residues. The germline gives CDR1 MNHEY, CDR2 SMNVEV (reference sequence). The ends were cut back, 2 bases at V and 4 bases at J, with 9 bases in the middle. CDR3 bases: TGTGCCAGCAGTTTAGGGTCTCAAAATCAGCCCCAGCATTTT. It is translated as CASSLGSQNQPQHF.

In this sample, this clonotype turned up many times. Written as DNA, the CDR3 is TGTGCCAGCAGCTTGCTGGGGACAACGAACACCGGGGAGCTGTTTTTT. Residues: CASSLLGTTNTGELFF. The chain carries TRBV7-8 and TRBJ2-2, with a possible D match to TRBD1 (6 bases). The CDR3 length is 16 residues. Trimming shortened V by 3 bases and J by 0 bases, and 11 bases separated the two germline ends. CDR1 is SGHVS and CDR2 is FQNEAQ in the germline V gene.

The chain uses TRBV7-2 and TRBJ1-5; TRBD1 agrees at 7 bases. CDR1 and CDR2 from the germline V gene are SGHTA and FQGNSA. The CDR3 totals 14 residues. The V segment lost 2 bases and the J segment 7 bases; nucleotides outside the gene matches: 5. The DNA for the CDR3 is TGTGCCAGCAGCTTAATAGAGGGGGCACAGCCCCAGCATTTT. Its translation: CASSLIEGAQPQHF.

This clonotype was counted ten times or more. The chain uses TRBV20-1 and TRBJ2-7; 10 bases fit TRBD2. CDR3 length: 15 residues. V shed 6 bases, J shed 2 bases, and the junction held 10 bases outside the gene matches. The germline V gene has CDR1 DFQATT and CDR2 SNEGSKA (reference sequence). The CDR3 region has the DNA TGCAGTGCCCCCCAGACAGCGGGAGGGCCCTACGAGCAGTACTTC. Its translation: CSAPQTAGGPYEQYF.

There are many counts of this clonotype. The chain joins TRBV10-3 to TRBJ1-2; TRBD1 agrees at 7 bases. The CDR3 runs 14 residues. Germline trimming cut 3 bases from V and 4 bases from J; bases unmatched to any gene: 5. CDR1 is ENHRY and CDR2 is SYGVKD in the germline V gene. CDR3 sequence: CAISEDRAGYGYTF. CDR3 coding DNA: TGTGCCATCAGTGAAGACAGGGCGGGCTATGGCTACACCTTC.

This clonotype was counted at least ten times. The rearrangement links TRBV27 to TRBJ1-2; D is unresolved. Germline V gives CDR1 MNHEY, CDR2 SMNVEV (reference sequence). Trimming stripped 6 bases from V and 8 bases from J, with 16 bases between. The CDR3 has 13 amino acids. The CDR3 is CASSTDPFGGYTF. The CDR3 DNA is TGTGCCAGCAGCACCGACCCTTTCGGAGGCTACACCTTC.